This TCR beta chain was sequenced for a study of blood T cell repertoires in COVID-19 (dated by TCRdb to 2018 to 2020). Notes on the research overall: The collaborator samples originated in the United States, Italy and Spain and spanned the acute and convalescent phases of COVID-19. The prospective study material was composed of cDNA or gDNA derived from T cells, B-cell-depleted T cells, or PBMCs. Subjects who had been exposed to COVID-19, were actively infected with it, or had recovered from it provided the deeply sampled blood TCRbeta repertoires that made up the dataset. The repertoires were released in a freely available public database intended as a resource for research on the immune response to SARS-CoV-2. Samples were obtained from the ongoing ImmuneRACE study (first 160 participants) and from 1,254 subjects provided by 6 global collaborators. The sample metadata nearly always contained a de-identified subject ID, COVID-19 status, age in years and sex. Where HLA class I and class II types were available, the types were taken from metadata supplied by the sample provider, not from assay-based typing.

The CDR3 starts with the cysteine, ends with the phenylalanine, and has 13 residues. CDR3 DNA only is kept here, 39 bases in frame from base 1. The germline V gene supplies CDR1 SNHLY and CDR2 FYNNEI. At the junction V is shortened by 6 bases and J by 5 bases; bases outside the gene matches: 3. Regarding this clone: Its antigen target is currently unknown. Per-base qualities were not stored, and no clone one base away is much larger.

The collaborating institutions used their own protocols to collect whole blood in K2EDTA tubes. For TCRbeta analysis, collaborators shipped samples as frozen whole blood, isolated PBMCs, or DNA extracted from either of those sample types. TCRbeta CDR3 regions were amplified from genomic DNA using the immunoSEQ Assay, a bias-controlled multiplex PCR. In the authors' own workflow: The number of nucleated cells in each sample was estimated from the amplification of reference gene primers within the assay. Sequence reads were collapsed and filtered to measure the absolute abundance of every unique TCRbeta CDR3 rearrangement. For each sample, productive Simpson clonality was calculated as the square root of Simpson's diversity index across productive rearrangements. Imported from immuneACCESS, the table was reduced by TCRdb to in-frame sequences with V and J called. These copies leave out some clones; in studies compared against another copy, an unresolved V gene accounts for under half, and the cause of the remainder is not known. V, J and clone size derive from that table, while D and trimming were established from the DNA sequence. A total of about 300,000 clones appear in this sample, over 70% of them only once. Roughly 1.1% of the sample is held by the ten biggest clonotypes.

Study-wide conclusions, independent of this receptor: The amount of clinical and demographic metadata varied by source and participant and was provided uncurated.

The sequence joins TRBV2 to TRBJ2-2, and 7 junctional nucleotides match TRBD2. The TCR was taken from a woman between 50 and 59 years old with acute or convalescent COVID-19. Input material: peripheral blood. The nucleotide sequence reads as follows: TGTGCCAGCAGGACTAGCAGTACCGGGGAGCTGTTTTTT. This yields the protein CASRTSSTGELFF.